The 21 T cell receptor beta chains reported below all come from one sample, sequenced in a study of blood T cell repertoires in COVID-19. The protocol was immunoSEQ multiplex PCR, while the TCRdb copy is restricted to in-frame clones and leaves out a portion. There are over 250,000 clones in the sample; 70% to 90% occur only once, and around 14% lies in the top ten. The sequencing sample was made of peripheral blood. These receptors originate from a woman between 70 and 85 years old with COVID-19, enrolled during active disease.

The rearrangement uses TRBV9 and TRBJ1-2; D ambiguous. The V end was cut by 3 bases, the J end by 4 bases, with 19 bases between. The CDR3 has 16 amino acids. The germline gives CDR1 SGDLS, CDR2 YYNGEE. CDR3 in amino acids: CASSAHPSDMTYGYTF. The CDR3 DNA follows: TGTGCCAGCAGCGCCCACCCCTCCGACATGACCTATGGCTACACCTTC. Complete variable domain (other parts from reference TRBV9 and TRBJ1-2): DSGVTQTPKHLITATGQRVTLRCSPRSGDLSVYWYQQSLDQGLQFLIQYYNGEERAKGNILERFSAQQFPDLHSELNLSSLELGDSALYFCASSAHPSDMTYGYTFGSGTRLTVV.

The V and J genes are TRBV27 and TRBJ2-5; TRBD2 matches at 7 bases. With V trimmed by 4 bases and J by 3 bases, 2 bases remained unmatched. There are 13 residues in the CDR3. From germline, CDR1 is MNHEY and CDR2 SMNVEV (reference sequence). The DNA of the CDR3 is TGTGCCAGCAGTTACGGACTAGAAGAGACCCAGTACTTC. It encodes CASSYGLEETQYF.

This chain links TRBV6-5 with TRBJ2-6; D gene ambiguous. Germline V CDR1 and CDR2: MNHEY, SVGAGI. The germline V and J ends were trimmed by 4 bases and 0 bases, with 7 bases remaining between them. The CDR3 totals 15 residues. CDR3 DNA: TGTGCCAGCAGTTCTCTGAGCTCTGGGGCCAACGTCCTGACTTTC. Its protein is CASSSLSSGANVLTF.

The genes are TRBV24-1 and TRBJ2-3; D possibly corresponds to TRBD1 (5 bases). Germline CDR1 KGHDR, CDR2 SFDVKD. The CDR3 covers 15 residues. Deletions cut 4 bases from V and 2 bases from J, with 12 bases between. The CDR3 DNA sequence: TGTGCCACCAGTGACACTGACAGCTCCACAGATACGCAGTATTTT. Translated: CATSDTDSSTDTQYF.

The chain is built from TRBV4-2 and TRBJ1-1, with D possibly matching TRBD1 (6 bases). The germline gives CDR1 LGHNA, CDR2 YNFKEQ. The germline V and J ends were trimmed by 9 bases and 3 bases, with 11 bases remaining between them. The CDR3 sequence is 12 residues long. The CDR3 here is CASTRTDTEAFF. Here the CDR3 DNA reads TGTGCCAGTACCCGGACAGACACTGAAGCTTTCTTT.

The rearrangement links TRBV30 to TRBJ2-2; D is perhaps TRBD2 (6 bases). The CDR3 has 13 residues. Trimming cost V 5 bases and J 6 bases, with 13 bases left between them. Germline V CDR1 and CDR2: GTSNPN, SVGIG (reference sequence). The CDR3 spells CAWGPWGAGELFF. The DNA of the CDR3 is TGTGCCTGGGGGCCGTGGGGGGCCGGGGAGCTGTTTTTT.

The V call is TRBV5-1, the J call TRBJ1-1; 10 bases match TRBD1. This CDR3 is 14 amino acids long. J was trimmed by 5 bases and V by 5 bases; bases with no gene match: 6. Germline CDR1 and CDR2: SGHRS and YFSETQ. CDR3 amino acids: CASRPGTGVTEAFF. The DNA of the CDR3 is TGCGCCAGCAGGCCCGGGACAGGGGTAACTGAAGCTTTCTTT.

The chain employs TRBV10-3 and TRBJ2-5; D might be TRBD1 (5 bases). The germline V gene encodes CDR1 ENHRY and CDR2 SYGVKD. CDR3 length: 12 residues. V lost 3 bases, J lost 5 bases, and 7 bases lay in between. The CDR3 region has the DNA TGTGCCATCAGTGACAGGGCGGAGACCCAGTACTTC. Amino acids: CAISDRAETQYF.

CDR3 region: CASSLTSGGANTGELFF. As DNA, the CDR3 is TGCGCCAGCAGCTTGACTAGCGGGGGGGCGAACACCGGGGAGCTGTTTTTT. This chain connects TRBV5-1 to TRBJ2-2; the match to TRBD2 covers 13 bases. The CDR3 contains 17 residues. V was pared by 1 base and J by 0 bases, with 0 bases of the junction left unmatched. Looked up from germline, CDR1 is SGHRS and CDR2 is YFSETQ. The full variable domain, with the rest looked up from reference TRBV5-1 and TRBJ2-2, is KAGVTQTPRYLIKTRGQQVTLSCSPISGHRSVSWYQQTPGQGLQFLFEYFSETQRNKGNFPGRFSGRQFSNSRSEMNVSTLELGDSALYLCASSLTSGGANTGELFFGEGSRLTVL.

This chain uses TRBV2 with TRBJ1-2; TRBD1 might be the D (6 bases). The CDR3 consists of 13 residues. Germline V CDR1 and CDR2: SNHLY, FYNNEI. V was clipped by 1 base and J by 3 bases, with 6 bases between them. The CDR3 bases are TGTGCCAGCAGTGAAGAGGGGGACTATGGCTACACCTTC. Amino acids: CASSEEGDYGYTF.

The chain recombines TRBV3-1 (or the pseudogene TRBV3-2) with TRBJ2-7, with D perhaps matching TRBD1 (6 bases). Trimming shortened V by 1 base and J by 4 bases, and 14 bases separated the two germline ends. The length of the CDR3 is 15 residues. Germline loops: CDR1 LGHDT, CDR2 YNNKEL (reference sequence). CDR3 loop: CASSQAGAAPYEQYF. DNA for the CDR3: TGTGCCAGCAGCCAAGCAGGGGCCGCCCCGTACGAGCAGTACTTC.

The chain uses TRBV7-2 and TRBJ1-1; 9 bases map to TRBD1. With V trimmed by 5 bases and J by 4 bases, 8 bases remained unmatched. The CDR3 is 15 residues long. Per germline, CDR1 SGHTA and CDR2 FQGNSA. The CDR3 region is CASSPRDRDGTEAFF. The CDR3 nucleotides read TGTGCCAGCAGCCCAAGGGACAGGGACGGCACTGAAGCTTTCTTT.

This chain joins TRBV6-5 and TRBJ2-7, with 8 bases that match TRBD2. Germline V gene sequence: CDR1 MNHEY, CDR2 SVGAGI. Unmatched junction bases numbered 16, after V lost 6 bases and J lost 12 bases. This CDR3 is built from 14 residues. CDR3 protein: CASRTPGGLTRMYF. CDR3 coding DNA: TGTGCCAGCAGAACCCCGGGAGGGCTCACTCGAATGTACTTC.

In this sample, this clone turned up once. The V call is TRBV28, the J call TRBJ2-7, with 7 bases matching TRBD1. V lost 6 bases and J lost 4; bases outside the gene matches: 9. The CDR3 totals 14 residues. Germline CDR1 MDHEN, CDR2 SYDVKM. The CDR3 bases are TGTGCCAGCAGAATTGACAGGGATCATTACGAGCAGTACTTC. Translating gives CASRIDRDHYEQYF.

The chain is built from TRBV5-1 and TRBJ1-6, with unresolved D. CDR3 size: 15 residues. Germline V lookup: CDR1 SGHRS, CDR2 YFSETQ. The germline V and J ends were trimmed by 7 bases and 3 bases, with 14 bases remaining between them. CDR3 in DNA: TGCGCCAGCTCCGAACGGTTGGTCTATAATTCACCCCTCCACTTT. Translation: CASSERLVYNSPLHF.

The chain uses TRBV24-1 and TRBJ2-1; D may be TRBD2 (6 bases). Deletions cut 9 bases from V and 7 bases from J, with 21 bases between. This CDR3 comprises 15 residues. Germline V gene sequence: CDR1 KGHDR, CDR2 SFDVKD. The CDR3 DNA follows: TGTGCCACCGAAGGGAACACAGTGGGGAGGAATGAGCAGTTCTTC. Protein product: CATEGNTVGRNEQFF.

This clone has more than one count but fewer than ten. The chain joins TRBV5-1 to TRBJ2-7; a weak D match, TRBD1 (5 bases). CDR3 length: 15 amino acids. CDR1 SGHRS and CDR2 YFSETQ come from the germline V gene. Trimming pared 3 bases from V and 4 bases from J, leaving 17 bases between. CDR3 coding DNA: TGCGCCAGCAGCTCTACAGGTCCCCCCCAATACGAGCAGTACTTC. Translating gives CASSSTGPPQYEQYF.

This clone was recorded only once. This chain joins TRBV7-6 and TRBJ1-4; D call uncertain. This CDR3 comprises 11 residues. V lost 5 bases to trimming and J lost 14 bases, with 12 bases between them. CDR1 and CDR2 from the germline V gene are SGHVS and FNYEAQ. CDR3 nucleotides: TGTGCCAGCAGCGCCGGGAATATGCTGTTTTTT. Its translation is CASSAGNMLFF.

The rearrangement joins TRBV28 to TRBJ2-7; 7 bases line up with TRBD1. V shed 6 bases, J shed 4 bases, and the junction held 9 bases outside the gene matches. Per the germline V gene, CDR1 is MDHEN and CDR2 is SYDVKM. The CDR3 has 14 amino acids. The DNA for the CDR3 is TGTGCCAGCAGAACGACAGGGTCGCCTTACGAGCAGTACTTC. Protein sequence: CASRTTGSPYEQYF.

This clone was detected a few times. The V gene is TRBV5-1, the J gene TRBJ1-6; 7 positions agree with TRBD1. Germline V gene lookup returns CDR1 SGHRS and CDR2 YFSETQ. V was clipped by 2 bases and J by 8 bases; unmatched bases: 4. This CDR3 contains 14 residues. CDR3 coding DNA: TGCGCCAGCAGCTTCCGGGACAGAGATTCACCCCTCCACTTT. It yields the protein CASSFRDRDSPLHF.

The chain links TRBV18 to TRBJ2-2; D unresolved. This CDR3 region has 14 residues. V shed 1 base and J shed 5 bases, with 8 bases lying between them. Germline CDR1 is KGHSH and CDR2 is LQKENI. The CDR3 region is CASSPLRSTGELFF. The CDR3 DNA follows: TGTGCCAGCTCACCACTTAGGAGTACCGGGGAGCTGTTTTTT. The whole variable domain, filled in from reference TRBV18 and TRBJ2-2, reads NAGVMQNPRHLVRRRGQEARLRCSPMKGHSHVYWYRQLPEEGLKFMVYLQKENIIDESGMPKERFSAEFPKEGPSILRIQQVVRGDSAAYFCASSPLRSTGELFFGEGSRLTVL.